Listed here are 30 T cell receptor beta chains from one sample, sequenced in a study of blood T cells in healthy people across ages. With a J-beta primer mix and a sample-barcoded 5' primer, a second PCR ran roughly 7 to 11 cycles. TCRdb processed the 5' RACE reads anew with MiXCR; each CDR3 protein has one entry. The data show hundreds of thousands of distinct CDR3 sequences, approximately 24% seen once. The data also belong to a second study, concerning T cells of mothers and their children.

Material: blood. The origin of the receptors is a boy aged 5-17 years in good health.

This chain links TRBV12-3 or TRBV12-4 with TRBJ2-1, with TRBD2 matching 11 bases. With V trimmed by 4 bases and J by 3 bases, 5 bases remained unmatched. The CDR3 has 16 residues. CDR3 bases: TGTGCCAGCAGTTCCGGGGGGACTAGCGGCTACAATGAGCAGTTCTTC. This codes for CASSSGGTSGYNEQFF.

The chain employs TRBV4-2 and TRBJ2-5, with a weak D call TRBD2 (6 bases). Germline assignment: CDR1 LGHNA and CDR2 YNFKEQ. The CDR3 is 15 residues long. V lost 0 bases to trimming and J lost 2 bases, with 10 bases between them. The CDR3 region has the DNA TGTGCCAGCAGCCAAGACCGGGACTGGCAAGAGACCCAGTACTTC. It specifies CASSQDRDWQETQYF.

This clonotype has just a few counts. The DNA for the CDR3 is TGTGCCATCAGTGAGTCCTATAGCGGGTCCTACGAGCAGTACTTC. Translating it yields CAISESYSGSYEQYF. The chain joins TRBV10-3 to TRBJ2-7; TRBD2 matches 7 bases. The CDR3 is 15 amino acids. V was clipped by 0 bases and J by 1 base; unmatched bases: 3. Germline V gives CDR1 ENHRY, CDR2 SYGVKD.

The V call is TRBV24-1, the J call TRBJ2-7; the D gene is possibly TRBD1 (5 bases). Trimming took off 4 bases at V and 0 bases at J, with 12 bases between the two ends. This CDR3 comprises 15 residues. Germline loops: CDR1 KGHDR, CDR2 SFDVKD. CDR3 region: CATSDLDTLSYEQYF. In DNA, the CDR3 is TGTGCCACCAGTGACTTGGACACCCTCTCCTACGAGCAGTACTTC.

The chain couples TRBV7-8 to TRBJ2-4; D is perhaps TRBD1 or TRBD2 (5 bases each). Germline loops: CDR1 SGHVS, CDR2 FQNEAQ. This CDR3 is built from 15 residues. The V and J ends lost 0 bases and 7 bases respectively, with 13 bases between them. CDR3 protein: CASSLAFGGENIQYF. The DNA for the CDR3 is TGTGCCAGCAGCTTAGCGTTTGGGGGTGAGAACATTCAGTACTTC. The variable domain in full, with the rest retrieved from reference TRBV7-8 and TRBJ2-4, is GAGVSQSPRYKVAKRGQDVALRCDPISGHVSLFWYQQALGQGPEFLTYFQNEAQLDKSGLPSDRFFAERPEGSVSTLKIQRTQQEDSAVYLCASSLAFGGENIQYFGAGTRLSVL.

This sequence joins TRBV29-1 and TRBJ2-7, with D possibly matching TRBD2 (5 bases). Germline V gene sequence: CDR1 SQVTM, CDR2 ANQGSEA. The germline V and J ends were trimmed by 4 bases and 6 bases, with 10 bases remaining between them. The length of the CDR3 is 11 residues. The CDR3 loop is CSVGARGEQYF. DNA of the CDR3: TGCAGCGTTGGGGCCCGGGGCGAGCAGTACTTC.

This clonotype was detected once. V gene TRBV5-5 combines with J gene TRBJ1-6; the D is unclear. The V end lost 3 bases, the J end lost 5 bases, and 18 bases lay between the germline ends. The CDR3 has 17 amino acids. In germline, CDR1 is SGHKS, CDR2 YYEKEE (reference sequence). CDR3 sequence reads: CASSSPWHRGNNSPLHF. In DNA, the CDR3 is TGTGCCAGCAGCTCCCCGTGGCACCGCGGAAATAATTCACCCCTCCACTTT.

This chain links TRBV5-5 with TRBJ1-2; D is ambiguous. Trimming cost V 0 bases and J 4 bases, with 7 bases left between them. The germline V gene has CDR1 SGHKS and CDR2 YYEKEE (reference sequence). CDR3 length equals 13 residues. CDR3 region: CASSLALGYGYTF. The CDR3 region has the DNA TGTGCCAGCAGCTTGGCGTTGGGCTATGGCTACACCTTC.

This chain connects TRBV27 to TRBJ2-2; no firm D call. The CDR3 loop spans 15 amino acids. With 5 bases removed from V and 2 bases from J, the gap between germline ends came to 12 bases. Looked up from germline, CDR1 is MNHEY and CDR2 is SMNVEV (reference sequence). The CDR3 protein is CASSQIRSNTGELFF. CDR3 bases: TGTGCCAGCAGTCAAATCCGATCTAACACCGGGGAGCTGTTTTTT.

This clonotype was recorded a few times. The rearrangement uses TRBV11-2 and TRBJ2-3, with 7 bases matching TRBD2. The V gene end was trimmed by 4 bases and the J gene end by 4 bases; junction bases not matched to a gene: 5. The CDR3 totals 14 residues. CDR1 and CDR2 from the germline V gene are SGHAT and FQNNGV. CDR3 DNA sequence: TGTGCCAGCAGCTCCCCTGGGGGGGCAGATACGCAGTATTTT. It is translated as CASSSPGGADTQYF.

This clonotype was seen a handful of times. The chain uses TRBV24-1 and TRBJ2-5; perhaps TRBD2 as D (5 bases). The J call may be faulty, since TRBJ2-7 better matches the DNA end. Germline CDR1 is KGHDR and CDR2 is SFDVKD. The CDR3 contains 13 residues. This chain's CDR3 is CATSEAGGYEQYF. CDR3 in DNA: TGTGCCACCAGTGAGGCAGGAGGCTACGAGCAGTACTTC.

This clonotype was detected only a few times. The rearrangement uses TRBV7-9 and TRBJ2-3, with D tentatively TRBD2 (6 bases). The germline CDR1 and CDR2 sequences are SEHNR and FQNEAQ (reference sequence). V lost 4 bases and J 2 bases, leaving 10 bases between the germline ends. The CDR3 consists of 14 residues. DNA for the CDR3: TGTGCCAGCAGCTGGGCGGGAAACACAGATACGCAGTATTTT. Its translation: CASSWAGNTDTQYF.

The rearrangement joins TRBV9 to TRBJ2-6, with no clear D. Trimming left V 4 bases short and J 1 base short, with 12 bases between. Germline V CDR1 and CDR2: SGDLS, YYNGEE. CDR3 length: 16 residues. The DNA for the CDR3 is TGTGCCAGCAGCTCCCCCAGAGGTTCTGGGGCCAACGTCCTGACTTTC. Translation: CASSSPRGSGANVLTF.

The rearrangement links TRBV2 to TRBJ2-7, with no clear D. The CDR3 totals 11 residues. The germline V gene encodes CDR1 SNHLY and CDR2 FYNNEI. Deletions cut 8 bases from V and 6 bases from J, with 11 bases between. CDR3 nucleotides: TGTGCCAGCGTGGGTTGGCTCGAGCAGTACTTC. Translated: CASVGWLEQYF.

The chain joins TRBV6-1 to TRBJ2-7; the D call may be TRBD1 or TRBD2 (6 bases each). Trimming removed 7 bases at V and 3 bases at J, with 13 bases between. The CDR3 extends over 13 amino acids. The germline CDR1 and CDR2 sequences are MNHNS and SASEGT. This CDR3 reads CASKPGDIYEQYF. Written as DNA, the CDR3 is TGTGCCAGCAAGCCGGGGGACATCTACGAGCAGTACTTC.

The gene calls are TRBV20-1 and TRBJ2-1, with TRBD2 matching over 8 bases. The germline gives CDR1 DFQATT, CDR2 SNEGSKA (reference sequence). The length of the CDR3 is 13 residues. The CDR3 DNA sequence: TGCAGAACCGGGGGGGCTAGTCCCAGTGAGCAGTTCTTC. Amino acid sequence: CRTGGASPSEQFF.

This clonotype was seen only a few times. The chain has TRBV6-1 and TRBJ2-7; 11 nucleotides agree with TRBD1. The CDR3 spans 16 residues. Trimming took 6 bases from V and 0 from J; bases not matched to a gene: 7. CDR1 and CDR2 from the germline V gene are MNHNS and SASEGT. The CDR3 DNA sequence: TGTGCCAGCAGCCTCTCCGGGACAGGGGGCTCCTACGAGCAGTACTTC. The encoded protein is CASSLSGTGGSYEQYF.

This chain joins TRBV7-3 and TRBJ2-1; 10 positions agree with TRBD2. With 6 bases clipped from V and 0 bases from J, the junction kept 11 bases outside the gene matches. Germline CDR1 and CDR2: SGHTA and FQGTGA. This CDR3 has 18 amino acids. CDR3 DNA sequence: TGTGCCAGCAGAGAATACGGGACTAGCGAGCTCTCCTACAATGAGCAGTTCTTC. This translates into CASREYGTSELSYNEQFF.

This chain's CDR3 is CASNTKGGETQYF. The CDR3 DNA reads as TGTGCCAGCAACACCAAGGGAGGGGAGACCCAGTACTTC. The rearrangement links TRBV7-3 to TRBJ2-1; TRBD2 agrees at 7 bases. The J call may be mistaken, given a closer DNA end match to TRBJ2-5. The CDR3 loop spans 13 amino acids. Germline lookup yields CDR1 SGHTA and CDR2 FQGTGA.

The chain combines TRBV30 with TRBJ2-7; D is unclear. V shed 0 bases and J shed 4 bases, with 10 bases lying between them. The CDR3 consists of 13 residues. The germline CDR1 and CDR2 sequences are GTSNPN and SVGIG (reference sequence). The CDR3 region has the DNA TGTGCCTGGAGTGTCAGGCTTTTTTACGAGCAGTACTTC. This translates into CAWSVRLFYEQYF.

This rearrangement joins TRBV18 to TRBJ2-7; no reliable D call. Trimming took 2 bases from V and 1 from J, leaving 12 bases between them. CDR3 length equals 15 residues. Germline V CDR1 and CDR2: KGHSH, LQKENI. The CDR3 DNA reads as TGTGCCAGCTCACCAGTTTCCCCGGAGTCCTACGAGCAGTACTTC. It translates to CASSPVSPESYEQYF.

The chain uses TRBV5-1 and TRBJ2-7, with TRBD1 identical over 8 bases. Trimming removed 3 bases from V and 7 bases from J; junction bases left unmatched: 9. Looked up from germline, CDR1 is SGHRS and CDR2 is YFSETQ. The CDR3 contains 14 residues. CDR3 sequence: CASSSDRVRGEQYF. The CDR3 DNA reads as TGCGCCAGCAGCTCGGACAGGGTGAGGGGAGAGCAGTACTTC.

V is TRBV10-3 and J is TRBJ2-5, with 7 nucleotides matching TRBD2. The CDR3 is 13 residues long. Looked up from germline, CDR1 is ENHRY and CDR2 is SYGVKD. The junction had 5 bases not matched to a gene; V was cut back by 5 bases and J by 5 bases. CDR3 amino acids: CAISTDGRETQYF. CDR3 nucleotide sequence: TGTGCCATCAGTACGGACGGGAGGGAGACCCAGTACTTC.

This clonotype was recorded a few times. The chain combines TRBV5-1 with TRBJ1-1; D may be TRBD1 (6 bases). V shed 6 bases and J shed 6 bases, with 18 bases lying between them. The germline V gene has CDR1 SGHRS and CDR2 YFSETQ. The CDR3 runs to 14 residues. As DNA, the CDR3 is TGCGCCAGCAACCAGGGGTCGTGGGGCGCTGAAGCTTTCTTT. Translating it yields CASNQGSWGAEAFF.

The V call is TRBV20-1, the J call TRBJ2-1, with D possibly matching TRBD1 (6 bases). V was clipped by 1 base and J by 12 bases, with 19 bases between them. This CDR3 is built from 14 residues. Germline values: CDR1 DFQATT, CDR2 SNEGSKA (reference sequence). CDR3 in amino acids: CSARVPPGQGGQFF. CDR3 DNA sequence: TGCAGTGCTAGAGTCCCCCCGGGCCAAGGGGGGCAGTTCTTC.

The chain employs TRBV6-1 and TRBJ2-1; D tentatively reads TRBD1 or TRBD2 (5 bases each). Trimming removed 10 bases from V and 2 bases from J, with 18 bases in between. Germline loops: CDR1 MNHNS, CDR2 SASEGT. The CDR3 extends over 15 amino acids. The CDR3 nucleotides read TGTGCCACCGCACAACGGGTGGGGGCCTACAATGAGCAGTTCTTC. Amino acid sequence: CATAQRVGAYNEQFF.

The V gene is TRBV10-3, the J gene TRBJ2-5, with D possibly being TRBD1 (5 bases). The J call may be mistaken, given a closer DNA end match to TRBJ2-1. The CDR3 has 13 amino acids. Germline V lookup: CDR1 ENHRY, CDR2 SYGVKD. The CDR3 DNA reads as TGTGCCATCACTCCAGGGATTGAGGATGAGCAGTTCTTC. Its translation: CAITPGIEDEQFF.

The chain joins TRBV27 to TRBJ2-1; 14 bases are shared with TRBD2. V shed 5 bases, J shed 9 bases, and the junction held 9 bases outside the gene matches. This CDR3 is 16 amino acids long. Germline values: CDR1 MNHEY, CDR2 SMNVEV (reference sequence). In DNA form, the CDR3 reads TGTGCCAGCAGTCCCGGACTAGCGGGGGGCCGGGTTGAGCAGTTCTTC. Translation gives CASSPGLAGGRVEQFF.

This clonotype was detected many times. CDR3 protein: CSARSRDGVETQYF. The CDR3 region has the DNA TGCAGTGCTAGAAGCAGGGACGGTGTCGAGACCCAGTACTTC. This chain uses TRBV20-1 with TRBJ2-5; tentatively, D is TRBD1 or TRBD2 (5 bases each). V was cut by 2 bases and J by 5 bases, with 15 bases left in between. From germline, CDR1 is DFQATT and CDR2 SNEGSKA (reference sequence). The length of the CDR3 is 14 residues.

This CDR3 reads CASSLKGGIGELFF. The CDR3 nucleotides read TGTGCCAGCAGCTTAAAAGGGGGAATCGGGGAGCTGTTTTTT. The chain is built from TRBV7-2 and TRBJ2-2; TRBD1 is a possible D gene (6 bases). V lost 2 bases to trimming and J lost 7 bases, with 11 bases between them. The CDR3 is made up of 14 amino acids. Germline CDR1 reads SGHTA; CDR2 reads FQGNSA.